The clone carrying this TCR beta chain appeared a few times. The data were taken from a study of blood T cell repertoires in COVID-19. The overall study: Sites in the United States, Italy and Spain provided acute and convalescent COVID-19 samples. PBMCs, B-cell-depleted T cells, or T cells were the source of the cDNA or gDNA that made up the material.

CDR1 is LGHDT, CDR2 YNNKEL, per germline (reference sequence). This CDR3 spans 16 amino acids. Trimming removed 3 bases from V and 3 bases from J; junction bases left unmatched: 7. Original processing notes: Cell counts per sample came from amplifying reference gene primers. TCRdb keeps only in-frame clones here, not all; method: immunoSEQ multiplex PCR. V and J calls and clone size are given by that table; D and trimming were obtained from the DNA. The sample has some 250,000 clones; about 80% are singletons. The source material was peripheral blood. The origin of this receptor is a woman aged 80 or older with acute or convalescent COVID-19. V usage is TRBV3-1 (or the pseudogene TRBV3-2) and J usage is TRBJ2-2; 7 nucleotides match TRBD2. DNA of the CDR3: TGTGCCAGCAGCCATCTGGGGGGGTCGGACACCGGGGAGCTGTTTTTT. As protein: CASSHLGGSDTGELFF.